These 29 T cell receptor beta chains were all obtained from the same sample, sequenced in a study of cytomegalovirus exposure and HLA in healthy donors. Primers: 60 Vbeta forward and 13 Jbeta reverse. Profiled with immunoSEQ multiplex PCR; TCRdb holds only in-frame clones, not every one. The sample has about 120,000 clones, approximately 74% seen once; the top ten hold 3% to 4.5%. Sequenced: PBMCs. These receptors were collected from a man in his forties or fifties in good health and CMV-seropositive.

This chain links TRBV27 with TRBJ1-5; D might be TRBD1 (6 bases). With 3 bases removed from V and 1 base from J, the gap between germline ends came to 10 bases. Germline V gene data show CDR1 as MNHEY and CDR2 as SMNVEV (reference sequence). The CDR3 length is 15 residues. CDR3 protein: CASSLGAWSNQPQHF. The CDR3 region has the DNA TGTGCCAGCAGTTTGGGGGCTTGGAGCAATCAGCCCCAGCATTTT.

Worth noting for this clone: Other DNA sequences of this sample code for an identical CDR3. The chain carries TRBV6-5 and TRBJ2-7, with 8 bases lining up with TRBD1. Trimming at V came to 5 bases and at J to 2 bases, leaving 5 bases not matched to a gene. CDR3 length equals 14 residues. The germline gives CDR1 MNHEY, CDR2 SVGAGI. The CDR3 DNA reads as TGTGCCAGCAGTCTCCGACAGGGGACCTACGAGCAGTACTTC. It specifies CASSLRQGTYEQYF.

This chain joins TRBV5-6 and TRBJ1-6; 7 bases match TRBD1. Trimming at V came to 5 bases and at J to 6 bases, leaving 17 bases not matched to a gene. There are 18 residues in the CDR3. Germline CDR1 is SGHDT and CDR2 is YYEEEE. Here the CDR3 reads CASSDNTVRAGGNSPLHF. The CDR3 bases are TGTGCCAGCAGTGACAACACGGTGAGGGCAGGGGGTAATTCACCCCTCCACTTT.

The chain recombines TRBV5-1 with TRBJ1-1, with D tentatively TRBD1 (6 bases). V shed 0 bases and J shed 5 bases, with 14 bases lying between them. Germline V gene lookup returns CDR1 SGHRS and CDR2 YFSETQ. The CDR3 is 15 residues long. CDR3: CASSLANGRGTEAFF. In DNA, the CDR3 is TGCGCCAGCAGCTTGGCCAATGGCAGGGGAACTGAAGCTTTCTTT.

J is TRBJ1-1 and V is TRBV5-4, with 9 positions matching TRBD1. Trimming took 4 bases from V and 11 from J; bases not matched to a gene: 9. The CDR3 contains 13 residues. Germline CDR1 is SGHNT and CDR2 is YYREEE (reference sequence). The CDR3, as DNA: TGTGCCAGCAGCCTACAGGGGGCAGCGGATGCTTTCTTT. This encodes CASSLQGAADAFF.

The chain combines TRBV19 with TRBJ1-1; 7 positions match TRBD1. Germline CDR1 is LNHDA and CDR2 is SQIVND (reference sequence). V trimming: 7 bases; J trimming: 11 bases; junction bases outside the gene matches: 19. The CDR3 is 15 amino acids. Here the CDR3 reads CASTRNPRTGSGAFF. The CDR3 DNA reads TGTGCCAGTACCCGTAACCCCCGGACAGGCTCCGGGGCTTTCTTT.

The chain combines TRBV6-1 with TRBJ1-3; D is unclear. The CDR3 contains 13 residues. V was clipped by 8 bases and J by 3 bases, with 11 bases between them. Germline values: CDR1 MNHNS, CDR2 SASEGT. DNA of the CDR3: TGTGCCAGCTTCATCGGAGATGGAAACACCATATATTTT. Translation gives CASFIGDGNTIYF.

The chain couples TRBV18 to TRBJ1-4; D unresolved. The CDR3 covers 12 residues. The germline V gene has CDR1 KGHSH and CDR2 LQKENI. The V gene lost 4 bases and the J gene lost 5 bases, with 5 bases spanning the gap. The CDR3 nucleotides read TGTGCCAGCTCACGAGGAAATGAAAAACTGTTTTTT. It specifies CASSRGNEKLFF.

The J gene is TRBJ2-7, the V gene TRBV7-8, with 8 bases lining up with TRBD1. The CDR3 runs to 14 residues. V was clipped by 3 bases and J by 2 bases; unmatched bases: 3. The V gene's germline CDR1 is SGHVS and CDR2 FQNEAQ. The CDR3 spells CASSLGTGAYEQYF. The DNA for the CDR3 is TGTGCCAGCAGCTTGGGGACAGGAGCCTACGAGCAGTACTTC.

This clone appeared a few times. This rearrangement joins TRBV7-9 to TRBJ1-2, with 7 bases lining up with TRBD1. J was trimmed by 6 bases and V by 1 base; bases with no gene match: 8. Germline lookup yields CDR1 SEHNR and CDR2 FQNEAQ (reference sequence). The CDR3 totals 15 residues. The CDR3 region has the DNA TGTGCCAGCAGCTTAGAAGGGGGCGCGAAAAATGGCTACACCTTC. This gives the protein CASSLEGGAKNGYTF.

V is TRBV6-5 and J is TRBJ2-1; 10 bases map to TRBD1. Per germline, CDR1 MNHEY and CDR2 SVGAGI. After removal of 5 bases from V and 6 bases from J, the junction contained 7 bases not matched to a gene. CDR3 length: 15 amino acids. As DNA, the CDR3 is TGTGCCAGCAGTACGGAAGGGACAGGGGCCAATGAGCAGTTCTTC. Translation: CASSTEGTGANEQFF.

The chain recombines TRBV15 with TRBJ1-1; D may be TRBD1 (6 bases). V shed 5 bases and J shed 3 bases, with 10 bases lying between them. Per germline, CDR1 LNHNV and CDR2 YYDKDF (reference sequence). The CDR3 has 13 residues. CDR3 residues: CATSPGADTEAFF. The CDR3 DNA reads as TGTGCCACCAGCCCAGGGGCAGACACTGAAGCTTTCTTT.

This chain joins TRBV5-1 and TRBJ1-1; D may be TRBD1 (6 bases). The CDR3 consists of 17 residues. With 4 bases removed from V and 2 bases from J, the gap between germline ends came to 21 bases. Germline CDR1 is SGHRS and CDR2 is YFSETQ. This chain's CDR3 is CASSQAPDRYPNTEAFF. CDR3 DNA: TGCGCCAGCAGCCAAGCCCCCGACAGGTATCCTAACACTGAAGCTTTCTTT.

This sequence joins TRBV29-1 and TRBJ2-1; TRBD2 aligns across 10 bases. The V gene end was trimmed by 0 bases and the J gene end by 12 bases; junction bases not matched to a gene: 14. CDR1 and CDR2 (germline): SQVTM, ANQGSEA. The CDR3 extends over 16 amino acids. This CDR3 reads CSVEDPLAGVRGRQFF. DNA of the CDR3: TGCAGCGTTGAAGATCCTCTAGCGGGAGTAAGGGGACGGCAGTTCTTC.

J is TRBJ1-6 and V is TRBV7-2, with a possible D match to TRBD1 (5 bases). The CDR3 covers 15 residues. Between the trimmed V and J ends, which lost 0 bases and 8 bases, there was a span of 11 bases. Germline lookup yields CDR1 SGHTA and CDR2 FQGNSA. The CDR3 nucleotides are TGTGCCAGCAGCTTAGCCGGGGGTGGGGATTCACCCCTCCACTTT. This translates into CASSLAGGGDSPLHF.

The chain recombines TRBV6-5 with TRBJ2-3; 11 bases agree with TRBD1. V was pared by 6 bases and J by 4 bases, with 6 bases of the junction left unmatched. CDR3 size: 15 residues. Germline values: CDR1 MNHEY, CDR2 SVGAGI. This chain's CDR3 is CASRFGTGGSDTQYF. As DNA, the CDR3 is TGTGCCAGCAGGTTTGGGACAGGGGGGTCAGATACGCAGTATTTT.

The chain has TRBV19 and TRBJ1-5; D unclear. V was clipped by 5 bases and J by 0 bases, with 17 bases between them. In germline, CDR1 is LNHDA, CDR2 SQIVND (reference sequence). The CDR3 has 17 residues. The CDR3: CASSPSIGSHSNQPQHF. The DNA of the CDR3 is TGTGCCAGTAGTCCCTCCATAGGGAGCCATAGCAATCAGCCCCAGCATTTT.

The rearrangement links TRBV29-1 to TRBJ1-4, with D maybe TRBD1 (5 bases). The V gene lost 7 bases and the J gene lost 8 bases, with 11 bases spanning the gap. Germline V gene data show CDR1 as SQVTM and CDR2 as ANQGSEA. The CDR3 has 11 residues. CDR3 DNA sequence: TGCAGCGGCAGGGTAGAGGAAAAACTGTTTTTT. This gives the protein CSGRVEEKLFF.

V is TRBV7-8 and J is TRBJ2-3; TRBD2 matches 12 bases. The J segment lost 6 bases and the V segment lost 9 bases, leaving 10 bases of the junction unmatched. CDR1 and CDR2 (germline): SGHVS, FQNEAQ. CDR3 length: 15 amino acids. CDR3 in amino acids: CASKRTSGVVDTQYF. CDR3 in DNA: TGTGCCAGTAAGCGGACTAGCGGGGTGGTGGATACGCAGTATTTT.

This chain connects TRBV5-1 to TRBJ2-7, with TRBD1 matching 7 bases. CDR1 and CDR2 (germline): SGHRS, YFSETQ. Trimming cost V 3 bases and J 3 bases; bases outside gene matches: 3. The CDR3 totals 13 residues. This CDR3 is CASSSDRLYEQYF. The DNA of the CDR3 is TGCGCCAGCAGCTCGGACAGGCTCTACGAGCAGTACTTC. Using reference TRBV5-1 and TRBJ2-7 for the parts outside the CDR3, the full variable domain is KAGVTQTPRYLIKTRGQQVTLSCSPISGHRSVSWYQQTPGQGLQFLFEYFSETQRNKGNFPGRFSGRQFSNSRSEMNVSTLELGDSALYLCASSSDRLYEQYFGPGTRLTVT.

The V call is TRBV6-1, the J call TRBJ1-2; no firm D call. Trimming pared 6 bases from V and 6 bases from J, leaving 14 bases between. The CDR3 sequence is 13 residues long. Germline-derived CDR1 and CDR2 are MNHNS and SASEGT. The CDR3 region has the DNA TGTGCCAGCAGCTTAGGCGGGGTGAATGGCTACACCTTC. This gives the protein CASSLGGVNGYTF.

The chain is built from TRBV30 and TRBJ2-1; 8 positions match TRBD1. Germline assignment: CDR1 GTSNPN and CDR2 SVGIG (reference sequence). V was clipped by 0 bases and J by 9 bases; unmatched bases: 4. The CDR3 is 13 amino acids. Here the CDR3 DNA reads TGTGCCTGGAGTGTACAGACAGGGGCTGAGCAGTTCTTC. It encodes CAWSVQTGAEQFF.

In DNA form, the CDR3 reads TGTGCCAGCAGCTTAGTAGGGGGCGAGGGCGGCCATGGCTACACCTTC. The encoded protein is CASSLVGGEGGHGYTF. This chain uses TRBV7-6 with TRBJ1-2; 7 nucleotides align to TRBD1. The CDR3 runs 16 residues. V was pared by 1 base and J by 6 bases, with 11 bases of the junction left unmatched. Germline-derived CDR1 and CDR2 are SGHVS and FNYEAQ.

The sample holds many counts of this clone. The chain combines TRBV7-9 with TRBJ2-1, with D uncertain. Germline-derived CDR1 and CDR2 are SEHNR and FQNEAQ (reference sequence). The CDR3 runs 10 residues. The V and J ends lost 7 bases and 9 bases respectively, with 7 bases between them. The CDR3 DNA reads as TGTGCCAGCACCGCGATTGAGCAGTTCTTC. Translating gives CASTAIEQFF.

For this clone: Within the sample, other DNA sequences also encode this same CDR3. V and J are TRBV4-2 and TRBJ2-5, with TRBD2 matching 9 bases. CDR1 and CDR2 (germline): LGHNA, YNFKEQ. V was pared by 8 bases and J by 3 bases, with 7 bases of the junction left unmatched. This CDR3 spans 14 amino acids. The CDR3 DNA follows: TGTGCCAGCGCGGTGACTAGCGGAAAAGAGACCCAGTACTTC. Residues: CASAVTSGKETQYF.

V and J are TRBV4-3 and TRBJ1-5, with TRBD1 identical over 7 bases. Trimming cost V 4 bases and J 6 bases; bases outside gene matches: 12. Germline V gene sequence: CDR1 LGHNA, CDR2 YSLEER. This CDR3 contains 16 residues. The CDR3 sequence is CASSPVATGVGQPQHF. The DNA for the CDR3 is TGCGCCAGCAGCCCTGTCGCTACAGGGGTTGGTCAGCCCCAGCATTTT.

The V and J genes are TRBV5-4 and TRBJ1-4; 9 bases fit TRBD1. From germline, CDR1 is SGHNT and CDR2 YYREEE (reference sequence). Trimming removed 4 bases from V and 6 bases from J; junction bases left unmatched: 7. The length of the CDR3 is 15 residues. CDR3 sequence: CASSTGQGRDEKLFF. In DNA, the CDR3 is TGTGCCAGCAGCACCGGACAGGGGCGAGATGAAAAACTGTTTTTT.

The genes are TRBV4-1 and TRBJ1-5; D possibly corresponds to TRBD1 (6 bases). With 0 bases removed from V and 4 bases from J, the gap between germline ends came to 7 bases. This CDR3 contains 14 residues. Germline lookup yields CDR1 MGHRA and CDR2 YSYEKL. In nucleotides, the CDR3 is TGCGCCAGCAGCCAAGACAGGGGTAATCAGCCCCAGCATTTT. This sequence encodes CASSQDRGNQPQHF.

The chain couples TRBV6-5 to TRBJ1-6; 9 bases are shared with TRBD1. Unmatched junction bases numbered 11, after V lost 6 bases and J lost 11 bases. CDR3 length: 15 residues. CDR1 is MNHEY, CDR2 SVGAGI, per germline. The CDR3 DNA follows: TGTGCCAGCAGAGGCCCTACAGGGGGCGGCGCACCCCTCCACTTT. Its translation is CASRGPTGGGAPLHF.